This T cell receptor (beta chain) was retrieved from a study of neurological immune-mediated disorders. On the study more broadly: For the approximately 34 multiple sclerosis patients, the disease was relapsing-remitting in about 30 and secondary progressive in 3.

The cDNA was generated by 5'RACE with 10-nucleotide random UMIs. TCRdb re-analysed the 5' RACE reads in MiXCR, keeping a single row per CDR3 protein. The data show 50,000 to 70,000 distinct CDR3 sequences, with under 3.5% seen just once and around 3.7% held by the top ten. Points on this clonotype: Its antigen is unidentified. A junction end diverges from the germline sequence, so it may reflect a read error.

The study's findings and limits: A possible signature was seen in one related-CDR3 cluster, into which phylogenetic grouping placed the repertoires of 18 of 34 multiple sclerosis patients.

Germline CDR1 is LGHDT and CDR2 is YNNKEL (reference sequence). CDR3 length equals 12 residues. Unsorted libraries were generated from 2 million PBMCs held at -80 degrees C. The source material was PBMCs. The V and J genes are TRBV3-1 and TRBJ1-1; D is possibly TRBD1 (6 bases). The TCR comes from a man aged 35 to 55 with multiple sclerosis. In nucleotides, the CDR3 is TGTGACAGCAGTCTAGGGGGCACTGAAGCTTTCTTT. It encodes CDSSLGGTEAFF.